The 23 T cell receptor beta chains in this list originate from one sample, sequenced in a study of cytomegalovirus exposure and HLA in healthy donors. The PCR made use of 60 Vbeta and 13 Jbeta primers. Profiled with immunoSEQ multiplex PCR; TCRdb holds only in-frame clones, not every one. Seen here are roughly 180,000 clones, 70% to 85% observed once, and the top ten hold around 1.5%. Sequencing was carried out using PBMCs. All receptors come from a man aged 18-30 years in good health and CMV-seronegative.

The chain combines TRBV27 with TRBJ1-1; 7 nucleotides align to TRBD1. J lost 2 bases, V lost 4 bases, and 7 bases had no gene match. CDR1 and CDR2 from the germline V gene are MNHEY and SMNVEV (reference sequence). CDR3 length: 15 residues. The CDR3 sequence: CASSSAGQANTEAFF. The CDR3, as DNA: TGTGCCAGCAGTTCAGCCGGACAGGCTAACACTGAAGCTTTCTTT.

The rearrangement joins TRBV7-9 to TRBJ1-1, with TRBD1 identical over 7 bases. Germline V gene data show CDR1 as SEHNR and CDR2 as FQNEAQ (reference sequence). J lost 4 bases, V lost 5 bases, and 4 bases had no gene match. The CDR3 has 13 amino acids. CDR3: CASSHRGVTEAFF. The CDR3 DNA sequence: TGTGCCAGCAGCCACAGGGGAGTCACTGAAGCTTTCTTT.

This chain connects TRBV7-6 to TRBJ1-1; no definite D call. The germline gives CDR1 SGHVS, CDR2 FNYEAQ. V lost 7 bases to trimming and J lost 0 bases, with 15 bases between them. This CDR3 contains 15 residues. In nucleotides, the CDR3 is TGTGCCAGCACCACGTCGGCAGCGATGAACACTGAAGCTTTCTTT. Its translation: CASTTSAAMNTEAFF.

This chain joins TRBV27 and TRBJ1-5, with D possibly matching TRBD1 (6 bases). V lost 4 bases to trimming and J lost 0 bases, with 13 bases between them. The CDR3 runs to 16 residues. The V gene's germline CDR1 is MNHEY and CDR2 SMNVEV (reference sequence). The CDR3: CASSWGHIISNQPQHF. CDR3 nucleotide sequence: TGTGCCAGCAGTTGGGGACATATTATTAGCAATCAGCCCCAGCATTTT.

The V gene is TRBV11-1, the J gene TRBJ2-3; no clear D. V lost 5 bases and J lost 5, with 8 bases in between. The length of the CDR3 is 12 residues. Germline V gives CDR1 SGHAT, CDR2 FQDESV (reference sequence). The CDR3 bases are TGTGCCAGCAGCCCCGATAGAGATACGCAGTATTTT. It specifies CASSPDRDTQYF. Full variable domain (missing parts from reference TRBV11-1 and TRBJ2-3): EAEVAQSPRYKITEKSQAVAFWCDPISGHATLYWYRQILGQGPELLVQFQDESVVDDSQLPKDRFSAERLKGVDSTLKIQPAELGDSAMYLCASSPDRDTQYFGPGTRLTVL.

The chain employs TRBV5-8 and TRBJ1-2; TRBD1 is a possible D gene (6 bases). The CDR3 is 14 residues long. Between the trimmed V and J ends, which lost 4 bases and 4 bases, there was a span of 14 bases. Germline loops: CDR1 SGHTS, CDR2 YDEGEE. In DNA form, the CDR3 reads TGTGCCAGCAGCCACGGGGAGGGGGTCTATGGCTACACCTTC. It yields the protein CASSHGEGVYGYTF.

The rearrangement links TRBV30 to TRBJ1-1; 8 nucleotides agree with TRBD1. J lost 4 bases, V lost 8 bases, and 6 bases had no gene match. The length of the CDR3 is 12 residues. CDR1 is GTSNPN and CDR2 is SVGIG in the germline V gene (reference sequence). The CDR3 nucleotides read TGTGCCGGACAGGGACATGGCACTGAAGCTTTCTTT. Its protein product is CAGQGHGTEAFF.

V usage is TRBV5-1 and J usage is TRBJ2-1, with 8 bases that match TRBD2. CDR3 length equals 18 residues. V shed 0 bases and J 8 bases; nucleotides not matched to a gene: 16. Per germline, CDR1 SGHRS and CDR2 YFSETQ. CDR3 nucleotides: TGCGCCAGCAGCTTGGCCGTTTCGAGCGGGGGCGAGCTGGATGAGCAGTTCTTC. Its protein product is CASSLAVSSGGELDEQFF.

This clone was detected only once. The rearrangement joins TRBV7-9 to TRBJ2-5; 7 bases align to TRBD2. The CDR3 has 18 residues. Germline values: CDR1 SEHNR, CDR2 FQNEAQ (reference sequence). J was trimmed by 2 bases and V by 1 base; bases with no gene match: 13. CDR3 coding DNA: TGTGCCAGCAGCTTAGTCGGTTTGGGCGGGAGACATCAAGAGACCCAGTACTTC. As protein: CASSLVGLGGRHQETQYF.

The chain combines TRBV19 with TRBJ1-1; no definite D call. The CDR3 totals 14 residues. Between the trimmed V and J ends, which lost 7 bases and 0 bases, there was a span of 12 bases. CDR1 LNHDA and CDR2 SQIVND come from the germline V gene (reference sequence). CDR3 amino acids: CASTPRRLNTEAFF. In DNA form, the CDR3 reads TGTGCCAGTACCCCCCGGCGGTTGAACACTGAAGCTTTCTTT.

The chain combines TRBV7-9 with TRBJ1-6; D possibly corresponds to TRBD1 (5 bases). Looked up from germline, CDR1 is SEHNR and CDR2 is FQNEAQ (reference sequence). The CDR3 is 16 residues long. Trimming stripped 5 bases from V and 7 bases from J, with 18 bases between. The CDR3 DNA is TGTGCCAGCAGCCAAGGTGGGGGGTTGGGGAATTCACCCCTCCACTTT. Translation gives CASSQGGGLGNSPLHF.

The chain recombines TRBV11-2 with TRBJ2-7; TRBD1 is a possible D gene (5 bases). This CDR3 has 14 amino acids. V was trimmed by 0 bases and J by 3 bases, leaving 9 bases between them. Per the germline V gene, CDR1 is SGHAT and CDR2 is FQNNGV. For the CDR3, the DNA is TGTGCCAGCAGCTTAGAGTTAGGGGTCTACGAGCAGTACTTC. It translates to CASSLELGVYEQYF.

Written as DNA, the CDR3 is TGTGCCAGCGAGGGGACAAATAATGAAAAACTGTTTTTT. This encodes CASEGTNNEKLFF. The gene calls are TRBV6-5 and TRBJ1-4; a possible D gene is TRBD1 (6 bases). Germline values: CDR1 MNHEY, CDR2 SVGAGI. The CDR3 has 13 amino acids. Trimming cost V 8 bases and J 4 bases, with 11 bases left between them.

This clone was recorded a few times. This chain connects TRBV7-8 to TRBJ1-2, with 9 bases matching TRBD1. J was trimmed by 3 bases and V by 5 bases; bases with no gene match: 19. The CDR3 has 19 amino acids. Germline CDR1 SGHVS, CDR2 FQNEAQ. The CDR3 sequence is CASSPRQGQGKGPDYGYTF. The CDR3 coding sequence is TGTGCCAGCAGCCCCCGCCAGGGACAGGGAAAGGGTCCGGACTATGGCTACACCTTC.

The CDR3 DNA sequence: TGTGCCAGCAGCGCCTTACCACCCCTAGCGGGAGGAAGGACCGAGCAGTACTTC. This translates into CASSALPPLAGGRTEQYF. The J gene is TRBJ2-5, the V gene TRBV7-2; 11 bases are a match to TRBD2. The end of the DNA is better explained by TRBJ2-7, so the J call may be wrong. CDR1 is SGHTA, CDR2 FQGNSA, per germline. The CDR3 sequence is 18 residues long.

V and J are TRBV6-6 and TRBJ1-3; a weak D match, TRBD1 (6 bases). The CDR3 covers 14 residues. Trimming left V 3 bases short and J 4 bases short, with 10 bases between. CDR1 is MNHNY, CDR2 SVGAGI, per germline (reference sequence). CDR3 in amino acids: CASSYVGAGNTIYF. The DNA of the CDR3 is TGTGCCAGCAGTTATGTGGGGGCGGGAAACACCATATATTTT.

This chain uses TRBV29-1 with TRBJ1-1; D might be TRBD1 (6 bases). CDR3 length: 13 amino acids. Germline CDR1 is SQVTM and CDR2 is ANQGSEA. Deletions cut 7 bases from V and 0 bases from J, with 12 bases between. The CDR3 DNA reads TGCAGCGGAACAGGGCAAATGAACACTGAAGCTTTCTTT. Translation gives CSGTGQMNTEAFF. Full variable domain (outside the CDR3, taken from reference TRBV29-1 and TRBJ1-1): SAVISQKPSRDICQRGTSLTIQCQVDSQVTMMFWYRQQPGQSLTLIATANQGSEATYESGFVIDKFPISRPNLTFSTLTVSNMSPEDSSIYLCSGTGQMNTEAFFGQGTRLTVV.

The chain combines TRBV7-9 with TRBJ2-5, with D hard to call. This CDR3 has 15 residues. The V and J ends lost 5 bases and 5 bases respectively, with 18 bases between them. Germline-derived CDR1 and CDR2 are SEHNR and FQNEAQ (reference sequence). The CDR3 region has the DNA TGTGCCAGCAGCCCCCCAAAGGCGGTTAGGGAGACCCAGTACTTC. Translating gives CASSPPKAVRETQYF.

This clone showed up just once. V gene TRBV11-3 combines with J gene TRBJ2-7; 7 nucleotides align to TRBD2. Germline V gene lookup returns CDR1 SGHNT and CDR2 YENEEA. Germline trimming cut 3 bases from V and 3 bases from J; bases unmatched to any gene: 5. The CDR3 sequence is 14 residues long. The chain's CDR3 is CASSFGGSRYEQYF. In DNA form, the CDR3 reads TGTGCCAGCAGCTTCGGCGGGAGTCGCTACGAGCAGTACTTC.

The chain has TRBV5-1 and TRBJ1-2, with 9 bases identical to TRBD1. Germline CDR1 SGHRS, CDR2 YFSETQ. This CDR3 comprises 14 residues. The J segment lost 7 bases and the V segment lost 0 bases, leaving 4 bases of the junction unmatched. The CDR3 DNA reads TGCGCCAGCAGCTTGGGGGACAGGGCAAGTGGCTACACCTTC. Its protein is CASSLGDRASGYTF.

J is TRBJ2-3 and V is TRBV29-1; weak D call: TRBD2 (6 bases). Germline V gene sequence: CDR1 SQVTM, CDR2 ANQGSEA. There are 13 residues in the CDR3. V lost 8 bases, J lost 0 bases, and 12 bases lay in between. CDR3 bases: TGCAGCTCTTGGGCGGGAAGCACAGATACGCAGTATTTT. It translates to CSSWAGSTDTQYF.

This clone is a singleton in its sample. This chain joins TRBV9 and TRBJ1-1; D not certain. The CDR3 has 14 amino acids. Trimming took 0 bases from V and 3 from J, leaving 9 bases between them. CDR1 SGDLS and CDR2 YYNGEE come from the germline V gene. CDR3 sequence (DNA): TGTGCCAGCAGCGTAGCGATAGCAGACACTGAAGCTTTCTTT. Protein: CASSVAIADTEAFF.

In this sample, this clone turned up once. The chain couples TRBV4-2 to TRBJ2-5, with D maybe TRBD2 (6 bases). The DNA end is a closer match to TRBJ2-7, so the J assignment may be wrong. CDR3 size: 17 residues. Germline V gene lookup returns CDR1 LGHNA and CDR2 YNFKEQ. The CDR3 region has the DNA TGTGCCAGCAGCCAAGAGTCTGGAGGGGCCTTGGAGGCCGAGCAGTACTTC. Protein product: CASSQESGGALEAEQYF.